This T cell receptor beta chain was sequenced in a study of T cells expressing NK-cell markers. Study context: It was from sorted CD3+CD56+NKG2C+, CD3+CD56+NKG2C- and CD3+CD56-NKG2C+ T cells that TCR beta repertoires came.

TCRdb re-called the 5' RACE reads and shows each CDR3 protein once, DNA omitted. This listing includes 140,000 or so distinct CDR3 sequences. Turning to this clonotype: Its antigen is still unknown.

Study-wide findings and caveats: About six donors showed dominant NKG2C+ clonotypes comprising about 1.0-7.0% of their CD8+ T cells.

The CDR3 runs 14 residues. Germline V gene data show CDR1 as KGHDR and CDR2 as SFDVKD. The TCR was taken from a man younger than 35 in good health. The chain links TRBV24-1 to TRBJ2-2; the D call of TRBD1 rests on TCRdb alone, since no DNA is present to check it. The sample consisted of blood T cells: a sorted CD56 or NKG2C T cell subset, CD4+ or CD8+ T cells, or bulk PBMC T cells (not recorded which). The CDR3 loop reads CATSRPGTTGELFF.